The T cell receptor beta chain under discussion was sequenced for a study of neurological immune-mediated disorders. TCRdb independently ran MiXCR on the 5' RACE reads; one entry per CDR3 protein. The repertoire includes fewer than 110,000 distinct CDR3 sequences, 10% to 14% of them detected once, and 3.1% sits in the top ten. This clonotype was detected only a few times. Deletions cut 4 bases from V and 4 bases from J, with 17 bases between. The CDR3 is 15 amino acids. Germline V gene data show CDR1 as MNHEY and CDR2 as SVGAGI. The time point here: longitudinal time-point 3. Where libraries were unsorted, they were derived from 2 million PBMCs stored at -80 degrees C.

This sequence was found in a female donor with HTLV-1-associated myelopathy (HAM/TSP). Sequencing used PBMCs. The chain recombines TRBV6-5 with TRBJ2-7; D not certain. CDR3 amino acids: CASSSPSEGMYEQYF. The CDR3 DNA reads as TGTGCCAGCAGTTCCCCTTCGGAAGGGATGTACGAGCAGTACTTC.